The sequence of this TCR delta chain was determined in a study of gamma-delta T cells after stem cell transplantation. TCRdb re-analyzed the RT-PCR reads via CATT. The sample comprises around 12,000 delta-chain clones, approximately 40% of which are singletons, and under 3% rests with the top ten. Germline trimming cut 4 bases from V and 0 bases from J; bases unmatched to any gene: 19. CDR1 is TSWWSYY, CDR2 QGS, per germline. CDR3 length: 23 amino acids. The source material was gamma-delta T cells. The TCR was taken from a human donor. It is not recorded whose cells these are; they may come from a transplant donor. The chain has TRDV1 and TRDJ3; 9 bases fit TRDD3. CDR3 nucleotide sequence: TGTGCTCTTGGGGCCTATCTAGGGAACTGGGGGACTAAGCGCTCCTGGGACACCCGACAGATGTTTTTC. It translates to CALGAYLGNWGTKRSWDTRQMFF.